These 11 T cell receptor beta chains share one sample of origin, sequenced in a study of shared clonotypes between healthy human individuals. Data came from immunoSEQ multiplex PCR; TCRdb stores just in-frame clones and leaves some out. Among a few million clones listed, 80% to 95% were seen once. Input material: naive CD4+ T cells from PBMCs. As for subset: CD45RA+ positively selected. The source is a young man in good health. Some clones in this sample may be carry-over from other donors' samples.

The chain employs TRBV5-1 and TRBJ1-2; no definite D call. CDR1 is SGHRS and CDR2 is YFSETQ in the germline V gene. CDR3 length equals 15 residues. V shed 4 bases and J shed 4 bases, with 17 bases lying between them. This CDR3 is CASSGGGGLSYGYTF. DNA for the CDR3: TGCGCCAGCAGCGGAGGAGGAGGGCTCTCCTATGGCTACACCTTC.

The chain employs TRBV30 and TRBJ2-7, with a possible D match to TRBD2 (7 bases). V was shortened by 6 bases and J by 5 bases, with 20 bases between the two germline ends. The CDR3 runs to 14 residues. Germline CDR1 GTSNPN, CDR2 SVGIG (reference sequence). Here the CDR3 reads CACYRGGGSDEQYF. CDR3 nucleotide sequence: TGTGCCTGCTACCGAGGGGGGGGGAGCGACGAGCAGTACTTC.

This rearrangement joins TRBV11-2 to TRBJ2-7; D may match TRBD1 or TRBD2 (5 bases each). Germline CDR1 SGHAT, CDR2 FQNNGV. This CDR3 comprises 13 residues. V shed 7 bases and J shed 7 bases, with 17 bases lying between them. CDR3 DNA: TGTGCCAGCAACCCGTCGGGAAGGGGTGAGCAGTACTTC. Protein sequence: CASNPSGRGEQYF.

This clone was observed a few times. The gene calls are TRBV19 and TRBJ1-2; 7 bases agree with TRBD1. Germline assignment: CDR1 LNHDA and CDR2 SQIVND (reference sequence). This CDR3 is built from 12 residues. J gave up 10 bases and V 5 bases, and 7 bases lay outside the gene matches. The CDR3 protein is CASSRQGLDYTF. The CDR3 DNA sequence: TGTGCCAGTAGTCGACAGGGATTGGACTACACCTTC.

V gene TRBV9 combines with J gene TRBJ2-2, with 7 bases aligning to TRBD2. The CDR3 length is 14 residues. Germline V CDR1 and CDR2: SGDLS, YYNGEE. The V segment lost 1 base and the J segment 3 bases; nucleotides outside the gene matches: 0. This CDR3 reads CASSVLADTGELFF. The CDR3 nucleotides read TGTGCCAGCAGCGTACTAGCGGACACCGGGGAGCTGTTTTTT. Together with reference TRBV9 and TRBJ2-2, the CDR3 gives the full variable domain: DSGVTQTPKHLITATGQRVTLRCSPRSGDLSVYWYQQSLDQGLQFLIQYYNGEERAKGNILERFSAQQFPDLHSELNLSSLELGDSALYFCASSVLADTGELFFGEGSRLTVL.

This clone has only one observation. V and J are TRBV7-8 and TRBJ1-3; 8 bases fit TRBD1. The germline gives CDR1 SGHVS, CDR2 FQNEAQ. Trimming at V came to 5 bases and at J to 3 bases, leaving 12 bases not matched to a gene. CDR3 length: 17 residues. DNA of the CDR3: TGTGCCAGCAGCCGGGGAGGTCAGGGGGCGCTTGGAAACACCATATATTTT. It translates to CASSRGGQGALGNTIYF. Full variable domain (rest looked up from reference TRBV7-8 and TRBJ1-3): GAGVSQSPRYKVAKRGQDVALRCDPISGHVSLFWYQQALGQGPEFLTYFQNEAQLDKSGLPSDRFFAERPEGSVSTLKIQRTQQEDSAVYLCASSRGGQGALGNTIYFGEGSWLTVV.

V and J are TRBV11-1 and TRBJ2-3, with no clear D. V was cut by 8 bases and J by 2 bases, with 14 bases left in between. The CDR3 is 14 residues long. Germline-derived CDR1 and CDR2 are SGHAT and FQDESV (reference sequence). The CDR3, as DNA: TGTGCCAGCCCCCCGGAGCCTTCCACAGATACGCAGTATTTT. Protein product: CASPPEPSTDTQYF.

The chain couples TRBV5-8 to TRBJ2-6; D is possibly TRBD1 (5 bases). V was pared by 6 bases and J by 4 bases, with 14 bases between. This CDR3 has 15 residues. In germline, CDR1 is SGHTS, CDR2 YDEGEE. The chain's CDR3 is CASTLGHLGANVLTF. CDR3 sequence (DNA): TGTGCCAGCACCCTGGGGCATCTCGGGGCCAACGTCCTGACTTTC.

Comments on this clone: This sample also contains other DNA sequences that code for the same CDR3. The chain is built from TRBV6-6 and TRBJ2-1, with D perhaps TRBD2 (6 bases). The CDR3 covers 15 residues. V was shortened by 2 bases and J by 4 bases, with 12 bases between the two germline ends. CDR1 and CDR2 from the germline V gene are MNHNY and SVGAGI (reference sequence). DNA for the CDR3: TGTGCCAGCAGTTACAAAAGGGACTTTTACAATGAGCAGTTCTTC. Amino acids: CASSYKRDFYNEQFF.

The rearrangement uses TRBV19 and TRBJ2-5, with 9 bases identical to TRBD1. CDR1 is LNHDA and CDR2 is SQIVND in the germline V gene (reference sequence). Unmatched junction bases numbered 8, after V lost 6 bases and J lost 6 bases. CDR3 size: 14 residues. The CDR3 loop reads CASRADRGRQTQYF. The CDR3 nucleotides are TGTGCCAGTAGGGCGGACAGGGGCCGTCAGACCCAGTACTTC.

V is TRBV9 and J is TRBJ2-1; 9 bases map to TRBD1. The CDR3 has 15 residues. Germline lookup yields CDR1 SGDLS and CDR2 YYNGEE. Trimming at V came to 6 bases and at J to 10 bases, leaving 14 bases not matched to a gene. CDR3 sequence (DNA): TGTGCCAGCATCCCCCGGCGGGACAGGGCATTCGAGCAGTTCTTC. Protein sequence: CASIPRRDRAFEQFF. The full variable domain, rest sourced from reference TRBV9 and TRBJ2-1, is DSGVTQTPKHLITATGQRVTLRCSPRSGDLSVYWYQQSLDQGLQFLIQYYNGEERAKGNILERFSAQQFPDLHSELNLSSLELGDSALYFCASIPRRDRAFEQFFGPGTRLTVL.